A single sample is the source of the 29 T cell receptor beta chains below, sequenced in a study of cytomegalovirus exposure and HLA in healthy donors. The PCR employed 60 Vbeta primers together with 13 Jbeta primers. Sequencing used immunoSEQ multiplex PCR; TCRdb keeps in-frame clones, though not all of them. The sample comprises over 150,000 clones, 60% to 80% of which are singletons, and around 3.5% rests with the top ten. The sequenced sample was PBMCs. The receptors stem from a man younger than 40 in good health and CMV-seropositive.

V usage is TRBV7-2 and J usage is TRBJ2-7; 9 nucleotides line up with TRBD1. The CDR3 sequence is 13 residues long. V lost 6 bases to trimming and J lost 7 bases; unmatched junction nucleotides: 7. Germline V gives CDR1 SGHTA, CDR2 FQGNSA. For the CDR3, the DNA is TGTGCCAGCAGAGATACAGGGGGCTGGGAGCAGTACTTC. Amino acid sequence: CASRDTGGWEQYF.

The chain is built from TRBV7-9 and TRBJ2-5, with 10 bases lining up with TRBD1. V shed 3 bases and J 5 bases; nucleotides not matched to a gene: 6. Germline V CDR1 and CDR2: SEHNR, FQNEAQ (reference sequence). This CDR3 contains 15 residues. In nucleotides, the CDR3 is TGTGCCAGCAGCTTGTGGGACAGGGGCGGGGAGACCCAGTACTTC. Protein: CASSLWDRGGETQYF.

The CDR3 spells CASSRRDSSYEQYF. CDR3 bases: TGTGCCAGCAGCCGGCGGGACAGCTCCTACGAGCAGTACTTC. The genes are TRBV9 and TRBJ2-7, with TRBD1 as a possible D gene (7 bases). This CDR3 contains 14 residues. Trimming took 4 bases from V and 0 from J, leaving 11 bases between them. The germline V gene has CDR1 SGDLS and CDR2 YYNGEE.

The chain links TRBV28 to TRBJ2-2; 8 positions agree with TRBD2. The V and J ends lost 2 bases and 6 bases, in that order; junction bases with no gene match: 5. This CDR3 has 15 residues. Germline V lookup: CDR1 MDHEN, CDR2 SYDVKM. This CDR3 reads CASSLIGGAAGELFF. The DNA for the CDR3 is TGTGCCAGCAGTTTAATCGGGGGGGCCGCCGGGGAGCTGTTTTTT.

The rearrangement links TRBV29-1 to TRBJ2-6; D gene ambiguous. The CDR3 runs 11 residues. The germline CDR1 and CDR2 sequences are SQVTM and ANQGSEA. The germline V and J ends were trimmed by 5 bases and 6 bases, with 5 bases remaining between them. The CDR3 region has the DNA TGCAGCGTTAACTCGGCCAACGTCCTGACTTTC. This gives the protein CSVNSANVLTF.

V usage is TRBV7-9 and J usage is TRBJ2-2; D might be TRBD1 (5 bases). The germline V gene encodes CDR1 SEHNR and CDR2 FQNEAQ (reference sequence). The ends were cut back, 6 bases at V and 4 bases at J, with 18 bases in the middle. This CDR3 is built from 16 residues. CDR3 nucleotides: TGTGCCAGCAGTGGGGCCCTTATTATGGTCACCGGGGAGCTGTTTTTT. Its translation: CASSGALIMVTGELFF. The whole variable domain, remainder taken from reference TRBV7-9 and TRBJ2-2, is DTGVSQNPRHKITKRGQNVTFRCDPISEHNRLYWYRQTLGQGPEFLTYFQNEAQLEKSRLLSDRFSAERPKGSFSTLEIQRTEQGDSAMYLCASSGALIMVTGELFFGEGSRLTVL.

V and J are TRBV2 and TRBJ1-1; D remains ambiguous. Looked up from germline, CDR1 is SNHLY and CDR2 is FYNNEI. V lost 5 bases to trimming and J lost 5 bases, with 12 bases between them. This CDR3 is built from 13 residues. The DNA of the CDR3 is TGTGCCAGCAGTTCGGGGTTCGGGACTGAAGCTTTCTTT. Translated: CASSSGFGTEAFF.

V and J are TRBV30 and TRBJ1-3; D remains unclear. The V gene lost 5 bases and the J gene lost 0 bases, with 5 bases spanning the gap. CDR1 and CDR2 (germline): GTSNPN, SVGIG (reference sequence). The CDR3 is 12 residues long. DNA of the CDR3: TGTGCCTGGGAGCCCTCTGGAAACACCATATATTTT. Amino acids: CAWEPSGNTIYF.

The chain has TRBV10-2 and TRBJ1-5; 8 positions match TRBD1. CDR3 length: 17 amino acids. The J segment lost 0 bases and the V segment lost 6 bases, leaving 10 bases of the junction unmatched. From germline, CDR1 is WSHSY and CDR2 SAAADI. CDR3 in DNA: TGCGCCAGCAGCAGGGACAGGCCCCGGGATAGCAATCAGCCCCAGCATTTT. It codes for CASSRDRPRDSNQPQHF.

This clone appeared a single time. The V and J genes are TRBV19 and TRBJ1-2, with 7 nucleotides matching TRBD1. The CDR3 spans 14 residues. V was clipped by 6 bases and J by 2 bases; unmatched bases: 6. CDR1 is LNHDA and CDR2 is SQIVND in the germline V gene (reference sequence). This CDR3 reads CASSRDRSNYGYTF. The CDR3, as DNA: TGTGCCAGTAGCCGGGACAGATCAAACTATGGCTACACCTTC.

V is TRBV9 and J is TRBJ1-4; 10 positions match TRBD1. Germline CDR1 is SGDLS and CDR2 is YYNGEE. The CDR3 is 15 amino acids. J was trimmed by 7 bases and V by 0 bases; bases with no gene match: 3. Here the CDR3 reads CASSVAGQGTEKLFF. The CDR3 coding sequence is TGTGCCAGCAGCGTAGCGGGACAGGGGACTGAAAAACTGTTTTTT.

V gene TRBV5-6 combines with J gene TRBJ2-2, with TRBD2 matching 8 bases. The CDR3 spans 19 residues. V dropped 0 bases and J dropped 4; count of bases not matched to a gene: 14. Germline V CDR1 and CDR2: SGHDT, YYEEEE. CDR3 DNA sequence: TGTGCCAGCAGCTTGGTCGGGGACATTAGCGGGGAGGGCACCGGGGAGCTGTTTTTT. Translation gives CASSLVGDISGEGTGELFF.

This rearrangement joins TRBV27 to TRBJ1-5; D is uncertain. Germline loops: CDR1 MNHEY, CDR2 SMNVEV (reference sequence). This CDR3 is built from 15 residues. Trimming cost V 0 bases and J 0 bases, with 6 bases left between them. CDR3 in amino acids: CASSLSADSNQPQHF. CDR3 nucleotides: TGTGCCAGCAGTTTATCCGCGGATAGCAATCAGCCCCAGCATTTT.

With regard to this clone: The sample has other DNA sequences that encode this CDR3 too. As DNA, the CDR3 is TGTGCCAGCAGTTTAAGAGGGCCTTACGAGCAGTACTTC. Protein: CASSLRGPYEQYF. The rearrangement links TRBV27 to TRBJ2-7, with D maybe TRBD2 (5 bases). V gave up 2 bases and J gave up 4 bases, with 9 bases separating them. Germline V gene lookup returns CDR1 MNHEY and CDR2 SMNVEV (reference sequence). The CDR3 runs 13 residues.

This clone was detected a few times. The chain joins TRBV4-3 to TRBJ2-5; 8 bases fit TRBD1. The CDR3 is made up of 15 amino acids. With V trimmed by 0 bases and J by 2 bases, 2 bases remained unmatched. Germline V CDR1 and CDR2: LGHNA, YSLEER. CDR3 sequence reads: CASSQDYRGQETQYF. Written as DNA, the CDR3 is TGCGCCAGCAGCCAAGATTACAGGGGGCAAGAGACCCAGTACTTC.

This chain links TRBV9 with TRBJ1-1; maybe TRBD1 (5 bases). CDR3 length: 15 amino acids. The germline CDR1 and CDR2 sequences are SGDLS and YYNGEE. With 4 bases removed from V and 5 bases from J, the gap between germline ends came to 18 bases. The CDR3 protein is CASSFLTATGTEAFF. The CDR3 DNA is TGTGCCAGCAGCTTTCTGACAGCCACAGGAACTGAAGCTTTCTTT.

The chain is built from TRBV6-5 and TRBJ1-5, with TRBD1 identical over 8 bases. The J segment lost 5 bases and the V segment lost 5 bases, leaving 5 bases of the junction unmatched. Germline loops: CDR1 MNHEY, CDR2 SVGAGI. The CDR3 totals 14 residues. The CDR3 is CASSLQGAHQPQHF. CDR3 coding DNA: TGTGCCAGCAGTCTGCAGGGGGCTCATCAGCCCCAGCATTTT.

The chain joins TRBV15 to TRBJ2-5, with TRBD1 identical over 7 bases. The germline gives CDR1 LNHNV, CDR2 YYDKDF (reference sequence). V was clipped by 1 base and J by 1 base; unmatched bases: 6. The length of the CDR3 is 16 residues. CDR3 coding DNA: TGTGCCACCAGCAGAGCTATGACAGGGACCCAAGAGACCCAGTACTTC. Its translation is CATSRAMTGTQETQYF. Together with reference TRBV15 and TRBJ2-5, the CDR3 gives the full variable domain: DAMVIQNPRYQVTQFGKPVTLSCSQTLNHNVMYWYQQKSSQAPKLLFHYYDKDFNNEADTPDNFQSRRPNTSFCFLDIRSPGLGDTAMYLCATSRAMTGTQETQYFGPGTRLLVL.

The chain joins TRBV29-1 to TRBJ1-1; maybe TRBD1 (6 bases). Germline V gene lookup returns CDR1 SQVTM and CDR2 ANQGSEA. The CDR3 covers 12 residues. V lost 7 bases, J lost 1 base, and 10 bases lay in between. CDR3 region: CSGNRENTEAFF. As DNA, the CDR3 is TGCAGCGGGAACAGGGAGAACACTGAAGCTTTCTTT. Full variable domain (rest looked up from reference TRBV29-1 and TRBJ1-1): SAVISQKPSRDICQRGTSLTIQCQVDSQVTMMFWYRQQPGQSLTLIATANQGSEATYESGFVIDKFPISRPNLTFSTLTVSNMSPEDSSIYLCSGNRENTEAFFGQGTRLTVV.

The chain uses TRBV11-2 and TRBJ1-5, with D uncertain. CDR1 and CDR2 from the germline V gene are SGHAT and FQNNGV. The CDR3 runs to 14 residues. Trimming left V 0 bases short and J 9 bases short, with 12 bases between. The CDR3 DNA reads TGTGCCAGCAGCTTAGATAGGGCGGGTGGGCCCCAGCATTTT. Residues: CASSLDRAGGPQHF. Full variable domain (missing parts from reference TRBV11-2 and TRBJ1-5): EAGVAQSPRYKIIEKRQSVAFWCNPISGHATLYWYQQILGQGPKLLIQFQNNGVVDDSQLPKDRFSAERLKGVDSTLKIQPAKLEDSAVYLCASSLDRAGGPQHFGDGTRLSIL.

V and J are TRBV6-6 and TRBJ2-1, with unresolved D. V shed 6 bases and J shed 8 bases, with 11 bases lying between them. The germline V gene has CDR1 MNHNY and CDR2 SVGAGI (reference sequence). The CDR3 is 12 amino acids. In DNA, the CDR3 is TGTGCCAGCAGCATTAGTCTTGATGAGCAGTTCTTC. Encoded protein: CASSISLDEQFF.

This clone was detected once. This sequence joins TRBV28 and TRBJ2-1, with a tentative D call TRBD2 (6 bases). V lost 6 bases, J lost 8 bases, and 14 bases lay in between. The CDR3 is 13 amino acids. Germline V gene data show CDR1 as MDHEN and CDR2 as SYDVKM. The CDR3 nucleotides are TGTGCCAGCAGCCCCTTTAGCGGAGATGAGCAGTTCTTC. Translation gives CASSPFSGDEQFF.

V is TRBV5-1 and J is TRBJ2-7, with D possibly TRBD1 on 5 matching bases. CDR3 length: 14 residues. V gave up 1 base and J gave up 5 bases, with 13 bases separating them. Germline V CDR1 and CDR2: SGHRS, YFSETQ. CDR3 protein: CASSLQGAVNEQYF. CDR3 bases: TGCGCCAGCAGCTTGCAGGGTGCGGTCAACGAGCAGTACTTC.

This clone is a singleton in its sample. The chain combines TRBV9 with TRBJ2-3, with 7 positions matching TRBD2. Germline V gene sequence: CDR1 SGDLS, CDR2 YYNGEE. The CDR3 is made up of 14 amino acids. The ends lost 0 bases at V and 6 bases at J; junction bases unmatched: 4. This chain's CDR3 is CASSVEGSGDTQYF. The DNA for the CDR3 is TGTGCCAGCAGCGTAGAGGGTAGCGGGGATACGCAGTATTTT.

The J gene is TRBJ2-7, the V gene TRBV5-6, with D perhaps TRBD2 (6 bases). This CDR3 contains 13 residues. Germline values: CDR1 SGHDT, CDR2 YYEEEE. The V and J ends lost 7 bases and 1 base respectively, with 12 bases between them. DNA of the CDR3: TGTGCCAGCGCGGGACGGGATTCCTACGAGCAGTACTTC. Encoded protein: CASAGRDSYEQYF.

The rearrangement uses TRBV29-1 and TRBJ1-1; 8 bases match TRBD1. Germline CDR1 reads SQVTM; CDR2 reads ANQGSEA. V lost 8 bases to trimming and J lost 6 bases; unmatched junction nucleotides: 14. CDR3 length: 14 residues. CDR3 in amino acids: CSLVRTGLFAEAFF. CDR3 sequence (DNA): TGCAGCTTAGTTCGGACAGGGCTATTCGCTGAAGCTTTCTTT.

This chain uses TRBV7-3 with TRBJ1-6; 7 positions match TRBD1. This CDR3 comprises 15 residues. V lost 3 bases, J lost 7 bases, and 6 bases stayed unmatched. The germline V gene has CDR1 SGHTA and CDR2 FQGTGA. The CDR3 loop is CASSLTGQRNSPLHF. CDR3 in DNA: TGTGCCAGCAGCTTGACAGGGCAAAGGAATTCACCCCTCCACTTT.

This clone was picked up a small number of times. The V gene is TRBV6-5, the J gene TRBJ2-7; TRBD1 matches at 7 bases. V lost 0 bases, J lost 4 bases, and 6 bases stayed unmatched. This CDR3 has 15 residues. Germline-derived CDR1 and CDR2 are MNHEY and SVGAGI. For the CDR3, the DNA is TGTGCCAGCAGTTACTCAGGGACAGCTCCTTACGAGCAGTACTTC. Protein: CASSYSGTAPYEQYF.

The chain links TRBV5-1 to TRBJ1-1, with D possibly being TRBD1 (6 bases). Germline CDR1 and CDR2: SGHRS and YFSETQ. CDR3 length: 14 amino acids. V was clipped by 2 bases and J by 1 base, with 9 bases between them. CDR3 in DNA: TGCGCCAGCAGCTTACAGGGCCAGAACACTGAAGCTTTCTTT. Translating it yields CASSLQGQNTEAFF.